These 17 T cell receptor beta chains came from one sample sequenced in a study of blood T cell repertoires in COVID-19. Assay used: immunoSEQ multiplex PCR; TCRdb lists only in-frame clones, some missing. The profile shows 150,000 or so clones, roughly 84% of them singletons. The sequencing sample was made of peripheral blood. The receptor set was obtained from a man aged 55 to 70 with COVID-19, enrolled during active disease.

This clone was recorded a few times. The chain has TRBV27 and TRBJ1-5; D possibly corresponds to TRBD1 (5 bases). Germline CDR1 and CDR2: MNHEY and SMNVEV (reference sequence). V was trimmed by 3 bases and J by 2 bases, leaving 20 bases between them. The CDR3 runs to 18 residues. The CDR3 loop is CASSFAQGIVRGNQPQHF. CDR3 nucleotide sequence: TGTGCCAGCAGTTTCGCGCAGGGAATAGTTCGTGGCAATCAGCCCCAGCATTTT.

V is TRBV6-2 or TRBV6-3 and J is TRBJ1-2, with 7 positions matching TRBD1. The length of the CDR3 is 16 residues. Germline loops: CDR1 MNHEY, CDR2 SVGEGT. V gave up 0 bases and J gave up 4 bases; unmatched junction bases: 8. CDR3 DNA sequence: TGTGCCAGCAGTTACTCGGACAGGTGGCAGACCTATGGCTACACCTTC. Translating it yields CASSYSDRWQTYGYTF.

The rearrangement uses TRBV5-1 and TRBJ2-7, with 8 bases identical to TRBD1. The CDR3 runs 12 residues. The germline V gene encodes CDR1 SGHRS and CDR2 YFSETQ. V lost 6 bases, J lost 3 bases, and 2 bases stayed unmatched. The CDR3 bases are TGCGCCAGCACAGGACAGGGCTACGAGCAGTACTTC. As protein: CASTGQGYEQYF.

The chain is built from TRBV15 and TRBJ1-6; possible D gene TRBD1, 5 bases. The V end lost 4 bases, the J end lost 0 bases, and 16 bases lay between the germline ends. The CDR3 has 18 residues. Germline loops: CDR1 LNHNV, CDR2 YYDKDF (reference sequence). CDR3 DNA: TGTGCCACCAGCACCAAAATGGGGGGGAGCTCCTATAATTCACCCCTCCACTTT. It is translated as CATSTKMGGSSYNSPLHF.

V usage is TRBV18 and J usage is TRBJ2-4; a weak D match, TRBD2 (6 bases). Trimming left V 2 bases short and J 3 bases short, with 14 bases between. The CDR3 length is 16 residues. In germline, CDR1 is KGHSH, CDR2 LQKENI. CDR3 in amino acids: CASSPVAPGGKNIQYF. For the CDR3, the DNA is TGTGCCAGCTCACCAGTCGCGCCCGGGGGCAAAAACATTCAGTACTTC.

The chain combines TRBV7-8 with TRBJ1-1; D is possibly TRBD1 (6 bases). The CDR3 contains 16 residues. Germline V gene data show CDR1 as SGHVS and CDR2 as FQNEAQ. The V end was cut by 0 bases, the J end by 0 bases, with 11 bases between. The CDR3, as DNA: TGTGCCAGCAGCTTAGCTGGACAGTTTATGAACACTGAAGCTTTCTTT. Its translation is CASSLAGQFMNTEAFF.

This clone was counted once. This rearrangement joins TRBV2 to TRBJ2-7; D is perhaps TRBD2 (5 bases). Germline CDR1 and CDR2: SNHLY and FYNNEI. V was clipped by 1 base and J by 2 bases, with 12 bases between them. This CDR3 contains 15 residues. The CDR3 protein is CASSEDPGLPYEQYF. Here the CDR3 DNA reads TGTGCCAGCAGTGAAGATCCAGGACTTCCCTACGAGCAGTACTTC.

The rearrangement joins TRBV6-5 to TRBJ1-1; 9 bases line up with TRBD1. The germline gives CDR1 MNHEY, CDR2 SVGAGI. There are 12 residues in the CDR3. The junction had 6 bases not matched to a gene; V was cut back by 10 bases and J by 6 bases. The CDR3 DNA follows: TGTGCCACGACAGGGGGGTCGGCTGAAGCTTTCTTT. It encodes CATTGGSAEAFF.

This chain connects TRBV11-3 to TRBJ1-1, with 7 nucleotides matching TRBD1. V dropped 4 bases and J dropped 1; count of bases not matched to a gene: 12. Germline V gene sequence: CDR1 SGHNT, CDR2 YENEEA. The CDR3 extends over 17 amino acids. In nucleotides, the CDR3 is TGTGCCAGCAGCTCATCTCTAACGACAGGGCCGAACACTGAAGCTTTCTTT. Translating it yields CASSSSLTTGPNTEAFF. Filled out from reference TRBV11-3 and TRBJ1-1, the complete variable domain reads EAGVVQSPRYKIIEKKQPVAFWCNPISGHNTLYWYLQNLGQGPELLIRYENEEAVDDSQLPKDRFSAERLKGVDSTLKIQPAELGDSAVYLCASSSSLTTGPNTEAFFGQGTRLTVV.

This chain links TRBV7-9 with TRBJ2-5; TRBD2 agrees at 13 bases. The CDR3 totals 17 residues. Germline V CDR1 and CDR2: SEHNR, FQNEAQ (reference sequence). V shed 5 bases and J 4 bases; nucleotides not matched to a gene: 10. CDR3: CASSTPGLAGVRETQYF. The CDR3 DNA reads TGTGCCAGCAGCACTCCCGGACTAGCGGGAGTTCGAGAGACCCAGTACTTC.

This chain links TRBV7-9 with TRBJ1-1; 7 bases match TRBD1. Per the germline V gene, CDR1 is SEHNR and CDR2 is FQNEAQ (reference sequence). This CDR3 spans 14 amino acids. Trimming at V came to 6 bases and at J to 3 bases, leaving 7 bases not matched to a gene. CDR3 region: CASSPTGIDTEAFF. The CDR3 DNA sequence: TGTGCCAGCAGTCCGACAGGGATTGACACTGAAGCTTTCTTT.

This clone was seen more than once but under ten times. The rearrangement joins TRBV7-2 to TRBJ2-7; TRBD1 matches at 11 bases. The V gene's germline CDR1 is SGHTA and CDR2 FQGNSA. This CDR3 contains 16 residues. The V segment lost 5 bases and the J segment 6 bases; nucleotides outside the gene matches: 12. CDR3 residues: CASSPKTGTGGGEQYF. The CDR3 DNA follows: TGTGCCAGCAGCCCAAAGACAGGGACAGGGGGAGGCGAGCAGTACTTC.

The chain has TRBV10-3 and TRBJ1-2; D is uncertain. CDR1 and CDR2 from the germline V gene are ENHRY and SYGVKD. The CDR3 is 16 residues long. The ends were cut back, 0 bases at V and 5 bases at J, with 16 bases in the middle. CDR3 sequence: CAISESGAYSRYGYTF. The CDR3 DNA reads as TGTGCCATCAGTGAGTCGGGCGCCTATTCCCGATATGGCTACACCTTC.

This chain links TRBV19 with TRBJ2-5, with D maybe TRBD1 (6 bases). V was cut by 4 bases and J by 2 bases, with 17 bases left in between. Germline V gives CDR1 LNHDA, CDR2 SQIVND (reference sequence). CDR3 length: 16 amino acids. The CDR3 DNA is TGTGCCAGTAGTACCAGGGGTATTGGCTCACAAGAGACCCAGTACTTC. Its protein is CASSTRGIGSQETQYF.

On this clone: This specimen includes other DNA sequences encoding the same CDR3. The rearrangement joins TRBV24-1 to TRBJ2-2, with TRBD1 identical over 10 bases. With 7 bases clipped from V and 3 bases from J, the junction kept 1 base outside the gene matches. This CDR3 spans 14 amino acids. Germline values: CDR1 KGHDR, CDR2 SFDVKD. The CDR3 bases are TGTGCCACCAGGGGACAGGGGTACACCGGGGAGCTGTTTTTT. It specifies CATRGQGYTGELFF.

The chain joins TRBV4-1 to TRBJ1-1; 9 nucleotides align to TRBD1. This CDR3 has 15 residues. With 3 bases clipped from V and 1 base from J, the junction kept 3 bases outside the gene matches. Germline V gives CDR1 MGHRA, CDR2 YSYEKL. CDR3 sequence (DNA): TGCGCCAGCAGCCAGTGGACAGGGGCGAACACTGAAGCTTTCTTT. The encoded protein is CASSQWTGANTEAFF.

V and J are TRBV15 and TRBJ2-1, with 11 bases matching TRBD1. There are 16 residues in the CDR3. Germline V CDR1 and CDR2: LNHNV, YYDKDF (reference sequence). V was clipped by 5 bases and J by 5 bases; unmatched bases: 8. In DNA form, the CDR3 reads TGTGCCACCAGCGCACCGGGACAGGGGGTAGACAATGAGCAGTTCTTC. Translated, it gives CATSAPGQGVDNEQFF.